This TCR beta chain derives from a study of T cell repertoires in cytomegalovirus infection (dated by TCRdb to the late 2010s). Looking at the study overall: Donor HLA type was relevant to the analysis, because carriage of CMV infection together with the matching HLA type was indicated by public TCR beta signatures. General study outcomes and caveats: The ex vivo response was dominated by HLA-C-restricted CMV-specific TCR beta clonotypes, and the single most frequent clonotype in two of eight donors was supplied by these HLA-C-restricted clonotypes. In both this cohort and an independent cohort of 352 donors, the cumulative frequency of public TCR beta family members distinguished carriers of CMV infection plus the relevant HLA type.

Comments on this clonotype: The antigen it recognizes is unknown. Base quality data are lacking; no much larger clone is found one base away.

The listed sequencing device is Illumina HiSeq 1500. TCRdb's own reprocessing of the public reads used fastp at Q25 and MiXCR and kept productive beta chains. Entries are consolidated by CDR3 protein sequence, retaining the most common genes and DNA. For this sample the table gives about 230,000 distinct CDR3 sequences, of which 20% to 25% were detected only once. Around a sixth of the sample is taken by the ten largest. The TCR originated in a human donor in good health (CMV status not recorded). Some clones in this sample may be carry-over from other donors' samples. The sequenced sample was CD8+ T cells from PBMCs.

The DNA is TGCAGTGCCGGGGGGGGAGATACGCAGTATTTT. Translated, it reads CSAGGGDTQYF. The receptor chain draws on TRBV20-1 and TRBJ2-3; 8 bases in between match TRBD2. Per the germline V gene (reference sequence), DFQATT is the CDR1 and SNEGSKA is the CDR2. Trimming accounts for 6 bases at V and 5 bases at J, while the number of junction bases matched to no gene is 1. The CDR3 covers 11 residues, taking in both the cysteine and the phenylalanine. Solely the CDR3 DNA is kept, with 33 bases framed from the first base.